The entry that follows covers one TCR beta chain sequence. The data stem from a study of OX40 agonist ivuxolimab in advanced cancers. CDR1 and CDR2 (germline): SQVTM, ANQGSEA. Trimming took off 4 bases at V and 5 bases at J, with 11 bases between the two ends. The length of the CDR3 is 12 residues. The table came from immunoSEQ multiplex PCR; TCRdb's copy has only in-frame clones and leaves some out. The sample holds 70,000 or so clones, roughly 81% seen once. Sequencing used CD4+ or CD8+ T cells sorted from blood, obtained in a trial of the OX40 agonist ivuxolimab. This clonotype originated in an adult with an advanced solid tumor such as melanoma, head and neck, liver or kidney cancer. The J gene is TRBJ1-1, the V gene TRBV29-1; D remains ambiguous. CDR3 in amino acids: CSVGAPGTEAFF. In nucleotides, the CDR3 is TGCAGCGTTGGTGCCCCCGGGACTGAAGCTTTCTTT.